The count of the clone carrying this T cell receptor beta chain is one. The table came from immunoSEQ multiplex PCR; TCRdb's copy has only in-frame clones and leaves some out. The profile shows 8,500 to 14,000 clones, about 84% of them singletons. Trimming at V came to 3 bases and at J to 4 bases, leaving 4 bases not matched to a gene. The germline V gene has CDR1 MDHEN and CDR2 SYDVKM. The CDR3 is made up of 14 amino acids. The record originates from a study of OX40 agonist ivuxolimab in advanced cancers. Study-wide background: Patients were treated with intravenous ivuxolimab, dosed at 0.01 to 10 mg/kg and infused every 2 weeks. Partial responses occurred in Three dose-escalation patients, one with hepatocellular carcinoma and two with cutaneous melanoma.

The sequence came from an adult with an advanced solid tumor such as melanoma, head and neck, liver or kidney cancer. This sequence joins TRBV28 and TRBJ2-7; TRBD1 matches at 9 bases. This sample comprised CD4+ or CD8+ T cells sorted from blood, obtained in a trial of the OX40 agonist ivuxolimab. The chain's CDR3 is CASSFRDRAYEQYF. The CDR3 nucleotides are TGTGCCAGCAGTTTTCGGGACAGGGCATACGAGCAGTACTTC.